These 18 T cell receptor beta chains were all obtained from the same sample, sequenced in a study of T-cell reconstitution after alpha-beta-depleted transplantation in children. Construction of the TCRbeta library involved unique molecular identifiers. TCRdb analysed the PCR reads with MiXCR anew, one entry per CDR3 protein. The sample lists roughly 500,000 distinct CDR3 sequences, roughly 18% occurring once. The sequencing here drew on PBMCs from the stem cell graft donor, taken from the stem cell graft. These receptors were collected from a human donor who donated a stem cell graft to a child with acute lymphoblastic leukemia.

This chain's CDR3 is CASSPWKYPPGGYNYGYTF. CDR3 DNA: TGTGCCAGCTCACCATGGAAATACCCACCCGGGGGCTACAACTATGGCTACACCTTC. This chain connects TRBV18 to TRBJ1-2, with D possibly TRBD1 on 6 matching bases. Trimming removed 2 bases at V and 2 bases at J, with 24 bases between. CDR1 and CDR2 (germline): KGHSH, LQKENI. The length of the CDR3 is 19 residues.

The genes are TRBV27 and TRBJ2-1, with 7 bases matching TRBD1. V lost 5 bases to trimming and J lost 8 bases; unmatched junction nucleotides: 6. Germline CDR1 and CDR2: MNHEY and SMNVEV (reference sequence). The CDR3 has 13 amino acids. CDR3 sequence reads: CASSLTGADEQFF. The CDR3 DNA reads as TGTGCCAGCAGTCTCACAGGGGCTGATGAGCAGTTCTTC.

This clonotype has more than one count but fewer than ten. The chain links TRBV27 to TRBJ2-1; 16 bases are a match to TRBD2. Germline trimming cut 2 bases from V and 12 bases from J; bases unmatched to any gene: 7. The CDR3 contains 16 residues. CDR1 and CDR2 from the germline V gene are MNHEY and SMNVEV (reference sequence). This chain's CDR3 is CASSLLTGLAGGGQFF. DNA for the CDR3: TGTGCCAGCAGTTTACTGACGGGACTAGCGGGAGGGGGGCAGTTCTTC.

CDR3 in amino acids: CASSPQGGLQDTQYF. The DNA for the CDR3 is TGTGCCAGTAGTCCCCAGGGAGGTCTTCAGGATACGCAGTATTTT. This chain links TRBV19 with TRBJ2-3; the D gene is possibly TRBD2 (6 bases). Germline lookup yields CDR1 LNHDA and CDR2 SQIVND (reference sequence). The CDR3 covers 15 residues. Trimming stripped 5 bases from V and 6 bases from J, with 18 bases between.

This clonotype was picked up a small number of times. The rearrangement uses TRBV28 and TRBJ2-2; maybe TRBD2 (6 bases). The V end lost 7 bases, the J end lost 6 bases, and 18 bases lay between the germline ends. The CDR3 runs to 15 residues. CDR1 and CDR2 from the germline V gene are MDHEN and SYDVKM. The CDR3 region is CASIPGSGDAGELFF. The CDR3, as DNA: TGTGCCAGCATTCCAGGGTCGGGGGACGCCGGGGAGCTGTTTTTT.

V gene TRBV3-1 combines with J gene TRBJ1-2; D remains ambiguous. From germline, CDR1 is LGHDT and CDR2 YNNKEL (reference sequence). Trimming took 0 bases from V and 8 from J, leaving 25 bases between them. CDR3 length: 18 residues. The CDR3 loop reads CASSQDILKWPPGSGYTF. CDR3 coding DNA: TGTGCCAGCAGCCAAGATATATTGAAGTGGCCTCCTGGCAGCGGCTACACCTTC.

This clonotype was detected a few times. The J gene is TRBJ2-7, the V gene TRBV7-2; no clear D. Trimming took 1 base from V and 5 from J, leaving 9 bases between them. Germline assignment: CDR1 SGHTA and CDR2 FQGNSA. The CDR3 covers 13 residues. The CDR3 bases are TGTGCCAGCAGCTTAGAACGGGTAAACGAGCAGTACTTC. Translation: CASSLERVNEQYF.

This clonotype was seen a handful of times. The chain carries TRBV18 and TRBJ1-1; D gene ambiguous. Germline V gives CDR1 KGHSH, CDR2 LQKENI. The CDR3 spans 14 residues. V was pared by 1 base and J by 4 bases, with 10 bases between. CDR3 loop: CASSPRQSSTEAFF. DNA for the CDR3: TGTGCCAGCTCACCACGTCAGAGCAGCACTGAAGCTTTCTTT.

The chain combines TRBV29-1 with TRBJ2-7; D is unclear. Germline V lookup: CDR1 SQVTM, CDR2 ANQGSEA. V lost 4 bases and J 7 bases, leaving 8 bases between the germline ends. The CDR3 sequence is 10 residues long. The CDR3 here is CSVADFEQYF. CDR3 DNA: TGCAGCGTTGCTGACTTTGAGCAGTACTTC.

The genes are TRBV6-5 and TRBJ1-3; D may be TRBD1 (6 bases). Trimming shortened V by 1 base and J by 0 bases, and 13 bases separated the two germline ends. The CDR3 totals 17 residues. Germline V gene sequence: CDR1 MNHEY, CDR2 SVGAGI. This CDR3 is CASSYYGQLLSGNTIYF. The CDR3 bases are TGTGCCAGCAGTTACTACGGACAGCTCCTCTCTGGAAACACCATATATTTT.

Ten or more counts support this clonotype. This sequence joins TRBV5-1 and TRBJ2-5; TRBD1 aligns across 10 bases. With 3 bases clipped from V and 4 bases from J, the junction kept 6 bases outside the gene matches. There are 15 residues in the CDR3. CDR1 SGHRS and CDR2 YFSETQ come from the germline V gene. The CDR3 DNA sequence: TGCGCCAGCAGCTCAGACAGGGGGCGAGCAGAGACCCAGTACTTC. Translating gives CASSSDRGRAETQYF.

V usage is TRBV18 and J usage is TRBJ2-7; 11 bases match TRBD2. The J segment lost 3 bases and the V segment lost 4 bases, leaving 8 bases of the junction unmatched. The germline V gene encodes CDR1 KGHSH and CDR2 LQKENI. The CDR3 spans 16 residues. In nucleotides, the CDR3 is TGTGCCAGCTCACTTGGGACGACTAGCGGGAACTACGAGCAGTACTTC. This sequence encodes CASSLGTTSGNYEQYF.

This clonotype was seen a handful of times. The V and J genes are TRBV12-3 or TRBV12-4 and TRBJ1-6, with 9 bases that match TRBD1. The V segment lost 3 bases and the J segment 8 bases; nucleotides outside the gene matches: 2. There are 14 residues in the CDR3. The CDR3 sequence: CASSLGQGYSPLHF. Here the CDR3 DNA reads TGTGCCAGCAGTTTGGGACAGGGTTATTCACCCCTCCACTTT.

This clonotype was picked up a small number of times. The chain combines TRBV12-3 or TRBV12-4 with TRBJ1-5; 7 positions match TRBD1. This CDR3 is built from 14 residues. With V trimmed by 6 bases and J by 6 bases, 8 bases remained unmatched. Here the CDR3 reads CASSYDRVGQPQHF. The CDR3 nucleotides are TGTGCCAGCAGCTATGACAGGGTCGGTCAGCCCCAGCATTTT.

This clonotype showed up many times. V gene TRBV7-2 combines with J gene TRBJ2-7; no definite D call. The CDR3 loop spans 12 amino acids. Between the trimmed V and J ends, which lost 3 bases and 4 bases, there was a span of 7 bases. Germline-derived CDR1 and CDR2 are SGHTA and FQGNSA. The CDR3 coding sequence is TGTGCCAGCAGCTTGAATCGGTACGAGCAGTACTTC. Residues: CASSLNRYEQYF.

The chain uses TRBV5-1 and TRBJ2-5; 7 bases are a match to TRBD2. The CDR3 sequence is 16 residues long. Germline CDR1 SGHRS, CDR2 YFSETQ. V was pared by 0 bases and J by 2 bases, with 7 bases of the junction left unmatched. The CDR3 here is CASSLVSREWQETQYF. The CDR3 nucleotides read TGCGCCAGCAGCTTGGTTTCGCGGGAGTGGCAAGAGACCCAGTACTTC.

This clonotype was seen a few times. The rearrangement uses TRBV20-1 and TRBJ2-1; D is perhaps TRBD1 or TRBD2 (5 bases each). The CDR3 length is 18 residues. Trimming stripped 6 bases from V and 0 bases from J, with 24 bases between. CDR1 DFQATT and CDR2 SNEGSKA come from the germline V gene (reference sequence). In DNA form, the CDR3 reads TGCAGTGCCCCGGGACCCCCCGGAACCCGAAGCTCCTACAATGAGCAGTTCTTC. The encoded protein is CSAPGPPGTRSSYNEQFF.

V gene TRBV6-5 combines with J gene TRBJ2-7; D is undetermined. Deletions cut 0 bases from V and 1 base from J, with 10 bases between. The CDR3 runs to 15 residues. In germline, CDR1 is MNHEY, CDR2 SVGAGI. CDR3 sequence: CASSYSGSASYEQYF. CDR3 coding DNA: TGTGCCAGCAGTTACTCGGGTTCGGCGTCCTACGAGCAGTACTTC.